These 9 T cell receptor beta chains share one sample of origin, sequenced in a study of PD-L1 blockade in urothelial cancer. Time point here: pretreatment peripheral blood. The data were produced by immunoSEQ multiplex PCR, yet TCRdb's version contains in-frame clones alone and is incomplete. The repertoire holds 30,000 to 40,000 clones, with about 82% as singletons. The source was PBMCs, collected around atezolizumab (anti-PD-L1) treatment. These receptors all stem from a man at least 80 years old with urothelial cancer.

The chain couples TRBV7-9 to TRBJ2-3; no clear D. Trimming shortened V by 1 base and J by 4 bases, and 12 bases separated the two germline ends. Germline V gene sequence: CDR1 SEHNR, CDR2 FQNEAQ (reference sequence). This CDR3 spans 15 amino acids. The CDR3 DNA follows: TGTGCCAGCAGCTTAGGTCTCGCGCGCGCAGATACGCAGTATTTT. This encodes CASSLGLARADTQYF.

This clone was seen a handful of times. The chain recombines TRBV11-3 with TRBJ2-3, with D perhaps matching TRBD2 (6 bases). Trimming removed 1 base from V and 1 base from J, with 12 bases in between. The CDR3 runs to 16 residues. Germline-derived CDR1 and CDR2 are SGHNT and YENEEA. The CDR3 nucleotides are TGTGCCAGCAGCTTAGGTGGCGGGGCCGGCACAGATACGCAGTATTTT. Protein sequence: CASSLGGGAGTDTQYF.

This clone has just one count. The J gene is TRBJ1-4, the V gene TRBV6-5; a weak D match, TRBD1 (6 bases). V was shortened by 6 bases and J by 8 bases, with 10 bases between the two germline ends. CDR1 and CDR2 from the germline V gene are MNHEY and SVGAGI. The CDR3 sequence is 12 residues long. CDR3 nucleotides: TGTGCCAGCAGCCCCGGACAGGAAAAACTGTTTTTT. It encodes CASSPGQEKLFF.

The gene calls are TRBV7-9 and TRBJ1-2; 7 bases map to TRBD1. The V segment lost 4 bases and the J segment 1 base; nucleotides outside the gene matches: 6. The CDR3 covers 15 residues. The germline V gene encodes CDR1 SEHNR and CDR2 FQNEAQ (reference sequence). CDR3 sequence: CASSSWDRFNYGYTF. CDR3 DNA sequence: TGTGCCAGCAGCTCGTGGGACAGATTTAACTATGGCTACACCTTC.

This sequence joins TRBV9 and TRBJ2-1; TRBD2 aligns across 13 bases. Losses at the gene ends were 8 bases for V and 8 bases for J; bases not matched to a gene: 7. The CDR3 runs 14 residues. The germline V gene encodes CDR1 SGDLS and CDR2 YYNGEE. CDR3 nucleotide sequence: TGTGCCAGTGACCCGGGACTAGCGGGATATGAGCAGTTCTTC. Protein product: CASDPGLAGYEQFF.

The genes are TRBV6-4 and TRBJ2-3; tentatively, D is TRBD2 (6 bases). V dropped 3 bases and J dropped 5 bases, with 12 bases sitting between them. The CDR3 has 14 residues. CDR1 MRHNA and CDR2 SNTAGT come from the germline V gene. CDR3 amino acids: CASSESAGRDTQYF. For the CDR3, the DNA is TGTGCCAGCAGTGAATCGGCGGGAAGAGATACGCAGTATTTT.

The chain employs TRBV25-1 and TRBJ2-1; 14 nucleotides line up with TRBD2. Germline assignment: CDR1 MGHDK and CDR2 SYGVNS. With 8 bases clipped from V and 12 bases from J, the junction kept 9 bases outside the gene matches. The CDR3 loop spans 14 amino acids. This chain's CDR3 is CASLGTSGRMGQFF. As DNA, the CDR3 is TGTGCCAGCCTTGGGACTAGCGGGAGAATGGGGCAGTTCTTC.

V and J are TRBV7-2 and TRBJ2-7, with 11 bases that match TRBD2. CDR1 and CDR2 from the germline V gene are SGHTA and FQGNSA. V was pared by 3 bases and J by 0 bases, with 1 base of the junction left unmatched. The CDR3 length is 15 residues. CDR3 DNA sequence: TGTGCCAGCAGCTTGACTAGCGGGGTCTCCTACGAGCAGTACTTC. Encoded protein: CASSLTSGVSYEQYF.

This chain connects TRBV7-9 to TRBJ1-2; 7 nucleotides match TRBD1. The CDR3 consists of 15 residues. Germline CDR1 and CDR2: SEHNR and FQNEAQ (reference sequence). Trimming at V came to 1 base and at J to 2 bases, leaving 4 bases not matched to a gene. The CDR3, as DNA: TGTGCCAGCAGCTTAGTGAAGGGACAGAACTATGGCTACACCTTC. Translated: CASSLVKGQNYGYTF.